This TCR beta chain was recovered during a study of blood T cell repertoires in COVID-19. Study-wide context: There were acute and convalescent COVID-19 samples, and they came from the United States, Italy and Spain.

Clones were read by immunoSEQ multiplex PCR, and TCRdb kept only the in-frame ones, dropping some. The sample includes some 150,000 clones, around 80% seen only once; the top ten take 9.8%. The germline V gene has CDR1 SEHNR and CDR2 FQNEAQ (reference sequence). V was pared by 1 base and J by 4 bases, with 10 bases between. CDR3 length: 14 residues. Sequenced material: peripheral blood. This sequence joins TRBV7-9 and TRBJ1-2, with D perhaps matching TRBD1 (5 bases). This TCR derives from a woman aged 45 to 65 with acute or convalescent COVID-19. The CDR3 coding sequence is TGTGCCAGCAGCTTAGGTCAGGGAGGCTATGGCTACACCTTC. Protein: CASSLGQGGYGYTF.